This T cell receptor beta chain emerged from a study of blood T cell repertoires in COVID-19. Background on the study: In each case, the material was cDNA or gDNA derived from T cells, B-cell-depleted T cells, or PBMCs.

The assay was immunoSEQ multiplex PCR, and TCRdb's table has in-frame clones only and misses some. Among tens of thousands of clones listed, roughly 84% were seen once. Input material: peripheral blood. This clonotype was sampled from a man older than 75 with active or convalescent COVID-19.

The CDR3 DNA sequence: TGCGCCAGCAGCCAAGATACACCAGACAGTACTGGAAACACCATATATTTT. It encodes CASSQDTPDSTGNTIYF. The V gene is TRBV4-3, the J gene TRBJ1-3; D is perhaps TRBD1 (5 bases). V was trimmed by 0 bases and J by 2 bases, leaving 14 bases between them. Germline-derived CDR1 and CDR2 are LGHNA and YSLEER. This CDR3 is 17 amino acids long.